This T cell receptor (beta chain) comes out of a study of blood T cells in healthy people across ages. Whole-study results and caveats: Age advanced and TCR beta diversity per million T cells fell, roughly linearly.

For the second PCR, which ran for about 7 to 11 cycles, a sample-barcoded 5' primer and a J-beta primer mix were used. There were at least 3 million CDR3-containing paired-end reads obtained from each sample. Each CDR3 protein is one row after TCRdb ran MiXCR on the 5' RACE reads. The sample shows roughly 720,000 distinct CDR3 sequences, 40% to 65% of them seen only once. In regard to this clonotype: The antigen is unknown.

CDR1 ENHRY and CDR2 SYGVKD come from the germline V gene. The CDR3 runs to 13 residues. V shed 10 bases, J shed 5 bases, and the junction held 11 bases outside the gene matches. Sample: blood. This TCR was recovered from a man older than 75 in good health. The chain employs TRBV10-3 and TRBJ2-7; 7 bases fit TRBD1. The CDR3 bases are TGTGCCACACGCAGGGACAGCTTCGACGAGCAGTACTTC. Translation: CATRRDSFDEQYF.